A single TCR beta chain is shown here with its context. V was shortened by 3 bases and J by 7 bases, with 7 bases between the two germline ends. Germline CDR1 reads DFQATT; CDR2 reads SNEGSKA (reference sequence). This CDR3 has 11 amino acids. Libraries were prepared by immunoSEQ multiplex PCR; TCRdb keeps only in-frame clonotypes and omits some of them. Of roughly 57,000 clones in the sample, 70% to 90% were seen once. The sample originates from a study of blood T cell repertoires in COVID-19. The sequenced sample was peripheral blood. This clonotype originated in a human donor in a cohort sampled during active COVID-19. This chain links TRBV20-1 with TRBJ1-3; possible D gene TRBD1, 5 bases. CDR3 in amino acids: CSAREGNTIYF. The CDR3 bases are TGCAGTGCTAGGGAGGGGAACACCATATATTTT.